This is a list of T cell receptor beta chains from one sample in a study of cytomegalovirus exposure and HLA in healthy donors. The table came from immunoSEQ multiplex PCR; TCRdb's copy has only in-frame clones and leaves some out. The sample records 95,000 to 150,000 clones, 60% to 80% being singletons. Sequences were obtained from PBMCs. These receptors came from a man younger than 45 in good health and CMV-seronegative. Each CDR3 is given with its conserved first and last residue. The D gene is left open where the match is weak. A clone size is listed for some rows: how often the clone was seen (once, few, many), or a class if it is expanded.

size	V	J	D	DNA	CDR3
-	TRBV2	TRBJ1-1	TRBD1	TGTGCCAGCAGTGCGGAGGGGGCGGCGAACACTGAAGCTTTCTTT	CASSAEGAANTEAFF
-	TRBV5-1	TRBJ2-5	-	TGCGCCAGCAGCTTGGCCGGGACACCCCAAGAGACCCAGTACTTC	CASSLAGTPQETQYF
-	TRBV2	TRBJ2-2	-	TGTGCCAGCAGTACCCCGGGACACTTATTCGGGGAGCTGTTTTTT	CASSTPGHLFGELFF
-	TRBV4-3	TRBJ2-1	TRBD1	TGCGCCAGCAGCCAAGAGCCCGGGACAGGACATAATGAGCAGTTCTTC	CASSQEPGTGHNEQFF
-	TRBV18	TRBJ1-4	-	TGTGCCAGCTCACCGAAGGACAGTAGATCAACTAATGAAAAACTGTTTTTT	CASSPKDSRSTNEKLFF
few	TRBV10-3	TRBJ1-2	TRBD1	TGTGCCACCAGTTTGACAGGGGGCAGCTATGGCTACACCTTC	CATSLTGGSYGYTF
few	TRBV21-1	TRBJ1-6	-	TGTGCCAGCAGCAAAAGGGAGACAGGGATAGATAATTCACCCCTCCACTTT	CASSKRETGIDNSPLHF
-	TRBV5-4	TRBJ1-4	-	TGTGCCAGCAGCCAACAGGGATCGGCACTGTTTTTT	CASSQQGSALFF
-	TRBV9	TRBJ1-4	-	TGTGCCAGCAGCGGGGGAACGGACTCCAATGAAAAACTGTTTTTT	CASSGGTDSNEKLFF
-	TRBV6-4	TRBJ2-3	TRBD2	TGTGCCAGCAGCCCCACTAGCGGGGGCACAGATACGCAGTATTTT	CASSPTSGGTDTQYF
-	TRBV5-5	TRBJ2-7	-	TGTGCCAGCAGTCAGGTGGCAGGGCTGCGGGAGCAGTACTTC	CASSQVAGLREQYF
-	TRBV9	TRBJ2-3	TRBD2	TGTGCCAGCAGCGTAGCTCTAGCGGGCTTGATAGATACGCAGTATTTT	CASSVALAGLIDTQYF
few	TRBV9	TRBJ2-7	TRBD1	TGTGCCAGCAGCGTAGATGGGGGTCCCGGGACAGGGAGGTACGAGCAGTACTTC	CASSVDGGPGTGRYEQYF
-	TRBV9	TRBJ2-2	-	TGTGCCAGCAGCGTAGCGCGGAGTTACACCGGGGAGCTGTTTTTT	CASSVARSYTGELFF
once	TRBV6-1	TRBJ2-3	TRBD2	TGTGCCAGCAGCGCACTAGCGGGGGTTGGGGATACGCAGTATTTT	CASSALAGVGDTQYF
-	TRBV9	TRBJ2-3	TRBD2	TGTGCCAGCAGGTCCGGGACTAGCGGGGGTGCAGGAGAGACGCAGTATTTT	CASRSGTSGGAGETQYF
-	TRBV27	TRBJ1-1	TRBD1	TGTGCCAGCAGTTCAACAGGGGCACGCACTGAAGCTTTCTTT	CASSSTGARTEAFF
-	TRBV6-4	TRBJ2-7	TRBD2	TGTGCCAGCAGCGATGGACTAGCGGGGTACTACGAGCAGTACTTC	CASSDGLAGYYEQYF
-	TRBV4-1	TRBJ2-7	TRBD1	TGCGCCAGCAGCCATCCGGGACAGGGAAAGTACGAGCAGTACTTC	CASSHPGQGKYEQYF
-	TRBV5-4	TRBJ2-7	TRBD1	TGTGCCAGCAGCTTGGACGCCATTGGGACAGGTCGGGAGCAGTACTTC	CASSLDAIGTGREQYF
-	TRBV6-1	TRBJ1-6	-	TGTGCCAGCAGTGTCCCCTTGCGCTCCTATAATTCACCCCTCCACTTT	CASSVPLRSYNSPLHF
-	TRBV30	TRBJ1-5	TRBD1	TGTGCCTGGAGCGGACAGGGGGATCAGCCCCAGCATTTT	CAWSGQGDQPQHF
-	TRBV10-3	TRBJ1-2	TRBD1	TGTGCCATCAGTGCGATACCCGGGACAGGGCAGACTGGCTACACCTTC	CAISAIPGTGQTGYTF
-	TRBV6-1	TRBJ1-5	-	TGTGCCAGCAACGGACACCTCGGGCAGCCCCAGCATTTT	CASNGHLGQPQHF
-	TRBV7-8	TRBJ1-6	-	TGTGCCAGCAGCTTAGTGGATACTAGATATAATTCACCCCTCCACTTT	CASSLVDTRYNSPLHF